This T cell receptor (beta chain) appears in the sequencing data of a study of shared clonotypes between healthy human individuals. General study findings and limits: Naive subsets usually exceeded memory subsets in estimated richness.

For each subset, genomic DNA was distributed in equal portions over several immunoSEQ plates. Here immunoSEQ multiplex PCR was the method, and the copy in TCRdb shows in-frame clones only, minus some. The table has roughly 1.4 million clones, about 98.5% seen once. This clone was counted once. What it recognizes is unknown. The CDR3 has 15 residues. V gene TRBV12-2 combines with J gene TRBJ2-1; TRBD1 is the table's D call and was not checked against the DNA. TRBV12-2 constitutes a pseudogene. Sequencing used naive CD4+ T cells sorted from blood. Subset specified: CD45RA+ positively selected. The sequence derives from a man aged 30 to 45 in good health. The CDR3 protein is CASRSTPNDRDEQFF. The DNA of the CDR3 is TGTGCAAGTCGCTCGACTCCGAACGACAGGGATGAGCAGTTCTTC.